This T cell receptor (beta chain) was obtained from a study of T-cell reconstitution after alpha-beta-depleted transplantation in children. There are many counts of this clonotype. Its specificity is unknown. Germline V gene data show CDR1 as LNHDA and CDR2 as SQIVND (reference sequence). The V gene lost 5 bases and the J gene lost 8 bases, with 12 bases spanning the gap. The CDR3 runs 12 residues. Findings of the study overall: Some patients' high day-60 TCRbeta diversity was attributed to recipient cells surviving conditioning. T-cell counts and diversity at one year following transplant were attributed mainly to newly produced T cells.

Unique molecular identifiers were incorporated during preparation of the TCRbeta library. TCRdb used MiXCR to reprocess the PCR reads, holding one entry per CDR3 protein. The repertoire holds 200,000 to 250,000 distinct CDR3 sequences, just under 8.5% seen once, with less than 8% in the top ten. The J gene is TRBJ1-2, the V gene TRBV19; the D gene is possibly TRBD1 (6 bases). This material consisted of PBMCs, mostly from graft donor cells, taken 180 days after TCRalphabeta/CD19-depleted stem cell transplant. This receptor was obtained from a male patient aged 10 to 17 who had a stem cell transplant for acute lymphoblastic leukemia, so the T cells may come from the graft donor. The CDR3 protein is CASSAHRDGYTF. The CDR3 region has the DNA TGTGCCAGTAGTGCCCACAGGGACGGCTACACCTTC.